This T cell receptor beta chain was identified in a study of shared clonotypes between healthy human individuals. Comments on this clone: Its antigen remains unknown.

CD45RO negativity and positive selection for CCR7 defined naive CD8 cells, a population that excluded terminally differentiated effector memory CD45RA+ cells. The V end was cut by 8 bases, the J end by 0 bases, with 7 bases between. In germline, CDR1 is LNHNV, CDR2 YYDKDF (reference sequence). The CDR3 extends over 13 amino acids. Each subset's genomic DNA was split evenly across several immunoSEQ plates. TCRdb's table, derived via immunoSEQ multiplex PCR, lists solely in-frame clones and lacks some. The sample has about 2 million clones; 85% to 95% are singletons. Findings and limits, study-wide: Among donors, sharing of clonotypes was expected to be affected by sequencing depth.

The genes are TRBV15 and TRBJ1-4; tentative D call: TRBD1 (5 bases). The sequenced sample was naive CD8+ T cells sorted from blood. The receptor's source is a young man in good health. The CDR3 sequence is CATGAATNEKLFF. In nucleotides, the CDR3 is TGTGCCACCGGGGCTGCAACTAATGAAAAACTGTTTTTT.